Shown below are 10 T cell receptor beta chains from a single sample sequenced in a study of blood T cell repertoires in COVID-19. Data came from immunoSEQ multiplex PCR; TCRdb stores just in-frame clones and leaves some out. This sample carries under 150,000 clones, over 70% of them seen once, and the ten largest clones take 1.5% to 1.7%. The sample taken for sequencing was peripheral blood. The receptor source for this set is a man aged 45-60 years with acute or convalescent COVID-19.

This clone appeared a single time. V gene TRBV3-1 (or the pseudogene TRBV3-2) combines with J gene TRBJ1-4, with 12 bases aligning to TRBD1. This CDR3 is 17 amino acids long. Germline CDR1 is LGHDT and CDR2 is YNNKEL (reference sequence). Trimming took 6 bases from V and 0 from J; bases not matched to a gene: 5. The CDR3 coding sequence is TGTGCCAGCAGTTCGGGACAGGGGGCATCAACTAATGAAAAACTGTTTTTT. Its translation: CASSSGQGASTNEKLFF.

The chain carries TRBV9 and TRBJ1-2, with 8 bases identical to TRBD1. With 3 bases clipped from V and 8 bases from J, the junction kept 12 bases outside the gene matches. The germline CDR1 and CDR2 sequences are SGDLS and YYNGEE. This CDR3 has 15 amino acids. CDR3 protein: CASSELTGVPIGYTF. CDR3 DNA: TGTGCCAGCAGCGAACTGACAGGGGTCCCCATCGGCTACACCTTC.

This clone was observed a handful of times. The chain carries TRBV5-8 and TRBJ1-2, with TRBD1 matching 7 bases. There are 12 residues in the CDR3. With 5 bases clipped from V and 4 bases from J, the junction kept 2 bases outside the gene matches. CDR1 and CDR2 from the germline V gene are SGHTS and YDEGEE. The CDR3 is CASSRQGYGYTF. As DNA, the CDR3 is TGTGCCAGCAGTAGACAGGGCTATGGCTACACCTTC.

V usage is TRBV6-5 and J usage is TRBJ1-2; D is uncertain. Germline values: CDR1 MNHEY, CDR2 SVGAGI. This CDR3 region has 13 residues. Trimming took 4 bases from V and 3 from J, leaving 9 bases between them. CDR3 DNA sequence: TGTGCCAGCAGTTCCGGGATTTACTATGGCTACACCTTC. Translated: CASSSGIYYGYTF.

The chain recombines TRBV5-6 with TRBJ1-2, with 8 bases fitting TRBD1. Germline V lookup: CDR1 SGHDT, CDR2 YYEEEE. J was trimmed by 4 bases and V by 7 bases; bases with no gene match: 6. The CDR3 covers 13 residues. For the CDR3, the DNA is TGTGCCAGCGGTCAGGGGGCCGGCTATGGCTACACCTTC. Translating it yields CASGQGAGYGYTF. Based on the CDR3 plus reference TRBV5-6 and TRBJ1-2, the full variable domain is DAGVTQSPTHLIKTRGQQVTLRCSPKSGHDTVSWYQQALGQGPQFIFQYYEEEERQRGNFPDRFSGHQFPNYSSELNVNALLLGDSALYLCASGQGAGYGYTFGSGTRLTVV.

This sequence joins TRBV11-2 and TRBJ2-7; 11 nucleotides line up with TRBD1. The length of the CDR3 is 15 residues. The V segment lost 3 bases and the J segment 4 bases; nucleotides outside the gene matches: 5. Germline values: CDR1 SGHAT, CDR2 FQNNGV. CDR3 bases: TGTGCCAGCAGCTTGGACAGGGACAGGGGGTACGAGCAGTACGTC. Translation gives CASSLDRDRGYEQYV.

In DNA form, the CDR3 reads TGTGCCAGTAGCCCGGGACAGAGGGATGGTGAGACCCAGTACTTC. Amino acids: CASSPGQRDGETQYF. This chain links TRBV19 with TRBJ2-5; the match to TRBD1 covers 7 bases. CDR1 and CDR2 from the germline V gene are LNHDA and SQIVND (reference sequence). The V segment lost 6 bases and the J segment 5 bases; nucleotides outside the gene matches: 12. The CDR3 is 15 amino acids.

The chain employs TRBV6-5 and TRBJ2-5; D perhaps matches TRBD1 (6 bases). Per germline, CDR1 MNHEY and CDR2 SVGAGI. The CDR3 totals 13 residues. Trimming stripped 5 bases from V and 5 bases from J, with 12 bases between. The CDR3 protein is CASSKQGLETQYF. CDR3 nucleotides: TGTGCCAGCAGTAAACAGGGATTGGAGACCCAGTACTTC.

The chain links TRBV6-5 to TRBJ1-5, with no clear D. CDR3 length equals 13 residues. Germline CDR1 reads MNHEY; CDR2 reads SVGAGI. Between the trimmed V and J ends, which lost 10 bases and 8 bases, there was a span of 18 bases. The CDR3: CATPRLWREPQHF. CDR3 DNA: TGTGCCACCCCCCGGCTTTGGAGGGAGCCCCAGCATTTT.

The V call is TRBV5-4, the J call TRBJ1-4; perhaps TRBD1 as D (6 bases). Germline CDR1 SGHNT, CDR2 YYREEE (reference sequence). Trimming shortened V by 4 bases and J by 0 bases, and 13 bases separated the two germline ends. CDR3 length equals 16 residues. CDR3 protein: CASSDTGRATNEKLFF. The CDR3, as DNA: TGTGCCAGCAGCGACACAGGGAGAGCAACTAATGAAAAACTGTTTTTT.